Below, 4 T cell receptor beta chains from the same sample are listed, as sequenced in a study of T-cell memory formation after mild COVID-19. TCRdb independently ran MiXCR on the 5' RACE reads; one entry per CDR3 protein. The data hold 210,000 or so distinct CDR3 sequences, with about a sixth observed a single time. Material for sequencing was PBMCs or a T cell subset sorted from them (not recorded which). The receptors were gathered from an adult woman who had mild COVID-19 (a few samples of this study predate the infection). Cell type and time point are not known.

The gene calls are TRBV6-2 or TRBV6-3 and TRBJ1-2; D unclear. Trimming took 2 bases from V and 2 from J, leaving 6 bases between them. CDR3 length: 13 amino acids. Per germline, CDR1 MNHEY and CDR2 SVGEGT. The CDR3 DNA reads TGTGCCAGCAGTTACCGGACCAACTATGGCTACACCTTC. Encoded protein: CASSYRTNYGYTF.

The rearrangement uses TRBV6-5 and TRBJ2-7; 7 nucleotides align to TRBD2. The V gene's germline CDR1 is MNHEY and CDR2 SVGAGI. V lost 8 bases and J lost 5; bases outside the gene matches: 15. The CDR3 covers 15 residues. CDR3: CASSRQARGGNEQYF. The CDR3 DNA sequence: TGTGCCAGCTCACGTCAGGCTCGCGGGGGAAACGAGCAGTACTTC.

CDR3 region: CASSSTSTTTGNTIYF. For the CDR3, the DNA is TGCGCCAGCAGCTCCACGTCCACGACGACTGGAAACACCATATATTTT. V gene TRBV5-1 combines with J gene TRBJ1-3; D ambiguous. There are 16 residues in the CDR3. Germline V lookup: CDR1 SGHRS, CDR2 YFSETQ. The germline V and J ends were trimmed by 3 bases and 2 bases, with 15 bases remaining between them.

The chain carries TRBV12-3 or TRBV12-4 and TRBJ2-7; TRBD2 matches at 12 bases. The CDR3 length is 16 residues. The junction had 6 bases not matched to a gene; V was cut back by 0 bases and J by 6 bases. The CDR3 is CASSLAPLAGGPEQYF. The CDR3 nucleotides are TGTGCCAGCAGTTTAGCGCCACTAGCGGGAGGCCCCGAGCAGTACTTC.